The sequence of this TCR beta chain was determined in a study of regulatory and conventional T cells in RAG deficiency. Conventional CD4+ T cells were sorted from blood as CD25-low CD127-high cells. Assay used: immunoSEQ multiplex PCR; TCRdb lists only in-frame clones, some missing. This sample has approximately 30,000 clones, with 90% to 96% found just once. About this clone itself: Its specificity is unknown.

Germline-derived CDR1 and CDR2 are SNHLY and FYNNEI. V gave up 1 base and J gave up 1 base; unmatched junction bases: 9. The length of the CDR3 is 18 residues. Study-wide findings and caveats: Control T-cell subsets had markedly higher Shannon entropy and lower Simpson indices than RAG-deficient patients.

Separately, the same data were catalogued under a study of regulatory T cells. That paper states: The primer mix had 52 TRBV and 13 TRBJ primers. In patients, unique TRB V-J pairs were restricted and V/J usage skewed, especially in Tregs.

Specimen: CD25- CD4+ T cells sorted from blood. J is TRBJ1-1 and V is TRBV2, with 10 bases aligning to TRBD1. This TCR came from a human donor in good health. The CDR3 reads CASSEGQGALIRNTEAFF. The CDR3 coding sequence is TGTGCCAGCAGTGAAGGACAGGGGGCTTTAATTAGGAACACTGAAGCTTTCTTT.